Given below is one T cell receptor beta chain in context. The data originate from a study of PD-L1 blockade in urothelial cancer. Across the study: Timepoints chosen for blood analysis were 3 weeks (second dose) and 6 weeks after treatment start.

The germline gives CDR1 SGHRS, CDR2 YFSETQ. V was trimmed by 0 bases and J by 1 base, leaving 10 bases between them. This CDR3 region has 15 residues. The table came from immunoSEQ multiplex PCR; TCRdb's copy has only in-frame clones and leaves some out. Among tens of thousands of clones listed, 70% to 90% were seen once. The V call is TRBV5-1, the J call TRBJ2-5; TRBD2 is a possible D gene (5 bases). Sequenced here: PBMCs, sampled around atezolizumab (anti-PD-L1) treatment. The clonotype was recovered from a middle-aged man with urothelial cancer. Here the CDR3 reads CASSLGAATQETQYF. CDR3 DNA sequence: TGCGCCAGCAGCTTGGGAGCGGCAACCCAAGAGACCCAGTACTTC. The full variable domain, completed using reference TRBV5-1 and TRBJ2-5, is KAGVTQTPRYLIKTRGQQVTLSCSPISGHRSVSWYQQTPGQGLQFLFEYFSETQRNKGNFPGRFSGRQFSNSRSEMNVSTLELGDSALYLCASSLGAATQETQYFGPGTRLLVL.